The rows below give T cell receptor beta chains drawn from one sample of a study of shared clonotypes between healthy human individuals. The assay was immunoSEQ multiplex PCR, and TCRdb's table has in-frame clones only and misses some. The data show roughly 450,000 clones, around 74% seen once. Sequenced sample: PBMCs. Receptor source: a woman aged 40-49 years in good health. Some clones in this sample may be carry-over from other donors' samples. The CDR3 runs from the conserved cysteine through the conserved F or W. A D gene is named only where the DNA matches it firmly. Size values are once, few and many counts, or a class for expanded clones, and some rows have none.

J: TRBJ2-3
V: TRBV9
size: once
D: .
DNA: TGTGCCAGCAGCAAAGACATTGCAGATACGCAGTATTTT
CDR3: CASSKDIADTQYF

J: TRBJ1-2
V: TRBV14
size: once
D: .
DNA: TGTGCCAGCAGACGTCTTGATGGCTACACCTTC
CDR3: CASRRLDGYTF

J: TRBJ2-7
V: TRBV7-9
size: .
D: TRBD2
DNA: TGTGCCAGCAGCTTTGGGGTAGCGGGAGGGCCCTCCTACGAGCAGTACTTC
CDR3: CASSFGVAGGPSYEQYF

J: TRBJ2-1
V: TRBV5-4
size: .
D: .
DNA: TGTGCCAGCAGCGCCAGAGCCACCTACAATGAGCAGTTCTTC
CDR3: CASSARATYNEQFF

J: TRBJ2-1
V: TRBV4-3
size: .
D: .
DNA: TGCGCCAGCAGCCCTCCCAGCAATGAGCAGTTCTTC
CDR3: CASSPPSNEQFF

J: TRBJ2-1
V: TRBV9
size: .
D: TRBD1
DNA: TGTGCCAGCAGCGTAGGAGGGACAGGGGCGTACAATGAGCAGTTCTTC
CDR3: CASSVGGTGAYNEQFF

J: TRBJ1-2
V: TRBV27
size: .
D: TRBD1
DNA: TGTGCCAGCAGTTTAACACAGGGGGTTGGGTATGGCTACACCTTC
CDR3: CASSLTQGVGYGYTF

J: TRBJ2-5
V: TRBV19
size: once
D: .
DNA: TGTGCCAGTAGTATAAGCCGGGGGGAGACCCAGTACTTC
CDR3: CASSISRGETQYF

J: TRBJ1-4
V: TRBV7-8
size: .
D: TRBD1
DNA: TGTGCCAGCAGCTTAGCCGGACAGGGGGGAAAACTGTTTTTT
CDR3: CASSLAGQGGKLFF

J: TRBJ1-3
V: TRBV30
size: .
D: .
DNA: TGTGCCTGGGGTTCTGGAAACACCATATATTTT
CDR3: CAWGSGNTIYF

J: TRBJ2-5
V: TRBV28
size: .
D: .
DNA: TGTGCCAGCAGTTTACGACCACCTGGGGAGACCCAGTACTTC
CDR3: CASSLRPPGETQYF

J: TRBJ1-1
V: TRBV5-8
size: .
D: .
DNA: TGTGCCAGCAGCTCGGACAGTTCGAACACTGAAGCTTTCTTT
CDR3: CASSSDSSNTEAFF

J: TRBJ2-1
V: TRBV5-1
size: few
D: TRBD2
DNA: TGCGCCAGCAGCTTGATTAGCGGGACTACCAATGAGCAGTTCTTC
CDR3: CASSLISGTTNEQFF

J: TRBJ1-6
V: TRBV30
size: .
D: .
DNA: TGTGCCTGGAGTGTCACGGTAGGAGGAACACCCCTCCACTTT
CDR3: CAWSVTVGGTPLHF

J: TRBJ1-2
V: TRBV18
size: few
D: .
DNA: TGTGCCAGCTCAGTCGGGGCAAATAACTATGGCTACACCTTC
CDR3: CASSVGANNYGYTF

J: TRBJ2-7
V: TRBV27
size: .
D: TRBD1
DNA: TGTGCCAGCAGTACCCCGGGACAGGGGGCTAAAGAGCAGTACTTC
CDR3: CASSTPGQGAKEQYF

J: TRBJ2-7
V: TRBV7-2
size: few
D: TRBD2
DNA: TGTGCCAGCAGCTCGGGACTAACGGGGGAGCAGTACTTC
CDR3: CASSSGLTGEQYF

J: TRBJ2-7
V: TRBV5-4
size: .
D: TRBD1
DNA: TGTGCCAGCAGCTCCCCGGGACAGGGGGTCTACGAGCAGTACTTC
CDR3: CASSSPGQGVYEQYF

J: TRBJ1-4
V: TRBV7-9
size: .
D: .
DNA: TGTGCCAGCAGCTCGCATTCCCTGCTGATTAATGAAAAACTGTTTTTT
CDR3: CASSSHSLLINEKLFF

J: TRBJ2-1
V: TRBV18
size: .
D: TRBD2
DNA: TGTGCCAGCTCACGAGCGGGAGGGGCTTCCTACAATGAGCAGTTCTTC
CDR3: CASSRAGGASYNEQFF

J: TRBJ1-2
V: TRBV5-4
size: .
D: .
DNA: TGTGCCAGCAGCTTCGGGGTTTTTGCCTATGGCTACACCTTC
CDR3: CASSFGVFAYGYTF

J: TRBJ2-1
V: TRBV4-1
size: .
D: TRBD2
DNA: TGCGCCAGCAGCCAAGATGGTGCGGGAGGGCCTCGGGATGAGCAGTTCTTC
CDR3: CASSQDGAGGPRDEQFF

J: TRBJ2-7
V: TRBV30
size: once
D: TRBD2
DNA: TGTGCCTGGAGCGTCGGGGGGGCGGTTTCCTCCTACGAGCAGTACTTC
CDR3: CAWSVGGAVSSYEQYF

J: TRBJ2-1
V: TRBV9
size: few
D: .
DNA: TGTGCCAGCAGCCCGAGGGGGGGGACACTAAACAATGAGCAGTTCTTC
CDR3: CASSPRGGTLNNEQFF

J: TRBJ2-1
V: TRBV28
size: .
D: TRBD2
DNA: TGTGCCAGCATCCAGGCCGGACTAGCGGGAGTAGTCGGGTACAATGAGCAGTTCTTC
CDR3: CASIQAGLAGVVGYNEQFF

J: TRBJ2-5
V: TRBV5-6
size: .
D: .
DNA: TGTGCCAGCAGCTTGATTTCAGGGGCGGGAGAGACCCAGTACTTC
CDR3: CASSLISGAGETQYF

J: TRBJ2-1
V: TRBV7-7
size: .
D: TRBD1
DNA: TGTGCCAGCAGCTTGACAGGGGAGTATGAGCAGTTCTTC
CDR3: CASSLTGEYEQFF

J: TRBJ2-7
V: TRBV10-2
size: .
D: TRBD1
DNA: TGCGCCAGCAGGAAGGGACAGGGGATCTACGAGCAGTACTTC
CDR3: CASRKGQGIYEQYF

J: TRBJ2-5
V: TRBV5-6
size: .
D: .
DNA: TGTGCCAGCAGCTGGGGTAACGGGGAGACCCAGTACTTC
CDR3: CASSWGNGETQYF

J: TRBJ1-3
V: TRBV30
size: .
D: .
DNA: TGTGCCTGGGGGATACTAAAGCGGGGGGCAATTGGAAACACCATATATTTT
CDR3: CAWGILKRGAIGNTIYF

J: TRBJ1-1
V: TRBV11-3
size: .
D: .
DNA: TGTGCCAGCAGCTTAAGTCAGAACACTGAAGCTTTCTTT
CDR3: CASSLSQNTEAFF

J: TRBJ1-2
V: TRBV6-6
size: .
D: .
DNA: TGTGCCAGCAGTTACGGGACCCCTTTTTCCACCTTC
CDR3: CASSYGTPFSTF

J: TRBJ2-5
V: TRBV2
size: once
D: .
DNA: TGTGCCAGCAGTGGGGCGACAGGTACAAGGGAGACCCAGTACTTC
CDR3: CASSGATGTRETQYF

J: TRBJ2-1
V: TRBV2
size: .
D: .
DNA: TGTGCCAGCAACCACTTGTCGGCCGAATACTACAATGAGCAGTTCTTC
CDR3: CASNHLSAEYYNEQFF

J: TRBJ2-7
V: TRBV7-2
size: .
D: TRBD1
DNA: TGTGCCAGCAGCCCGAGGTCCGGGACAGGGGGCAAGCAGTACTTC
CDR3: CASSPRSGTGGKQYF

J: TRBJ2-3
V: TRBV30
size: .
D: TRBD2
DNA: TGTGCCTGGAACAGACTAGCGGGAGGCACAGATACGCAGTATTTT
CDR3: CAWNRLAGGTDTQYF

J: TRBJ1-5
V: TRBV4-1
size: .
D: .
DNA: TGCGCCAGCAGCCCAGGGTTGTGGGAAGGACAGCCCCAGCATTTT
CDR3: CASSPGLWEGQPQHF

J: TRBJ2-2
V: TRBV4-2
size: few
D: TRBD2
DNA: TGTGCCAGCAGCCAGCTAGCGGGTGAGACCGGGGAGCTGTTTTTT
CDR3: CASSQLAGETGELFF

J: TRBJ2-5
V: TRBV5-4
size: few
D: .
DNA: TGTGCCAGCAGCCGGGACACCAGGTACCAAGAGACCCAGTACTTC
CDR3: CASSRDTRYQETQYF

J: TRBJ2-3
V: TRBV5-4
size: .
D: TRBD2
DNA: TGTGCCAGCAGCTTGGAAAGACTAGCGGGAGACGCAGATACGCAGTATTTT
CDR3: CASSLERLAGDADTQYF

J: TRBJ2-2
V: TRBV29-1
size: .
D: .
DNA: TGCAGCGTTTGGAACACCGGGGAGCTGTTTTTT
CDR3: CSVWNTGELFF

J: TRBJ2-3
V: TRBV9
size: once
D: TRBD2
DNA: TGTGCCAGCGGACGGGAGCCCTGGGGGGGTACGCAGTATTTT
CDR3: CASGREPWGGTQYF

J: TRBJ1-2
V: TRBV30
size: .
D: .
DNA: TGTGCCTGGAGTGTAGTGGGATCTAACTATGGCTACACCTTC
CDR3: CAWSVVGSNYGYTF

J: TRBJ2-5
V: TRBV7-9
size: .
D: TRBD2
DNA: TGTGCCAGCAGCTCCAGGACTAGCGGAACCCAACAAGAGACCCAGTACTTC
CDR3: CASSSRTSGTQQETQYF

J: TRBJ1-1
V: TRBV19
size: .
D: TRBD1
DNA: TGTGCCAGTAGTTGGGACAGGTTCACTGAAGCTTTCTTT
CDR3: CASSWDRFTEAFF

J: TRBJ2-4
V: TRBV19
size: .
D: .
DNA: TGTGCCAGTAGTATACAGGGCACAACTCTAGCCAAAAACATTCAGTACTTC
CDR3: CASSIQGTTLAKNIQYF

J: TRBJ2-7
V: TRBV27
size: few
D: .
DNA: TGTGCCAGCAGTTTCGGGCGTTCCTACGAGCAGTACTTC
CDR3: CASSFGRSYEQYF

J: TRBJ2-7
V: TRBV19
size: .
D: TRBD2
DNA: TGTGCCAGTAGTATTAAGCTACAGGGTCTAGCGGGACACGAGCAGTACTTC
CDR3: CASSIKLQGLAGHEQYF

J: TRBJ2-7
V: TRBV7-6
size: once
D: TRBD2
DNA: TGTGCCAGCAGCCTCGGGACTAGCGGAACCTACGAGCAGTACTTC
CDR3: CASSLGTSGTYEQYF

J: TRBJ1-5
V: TRBV6-1
size: .
D: .
DNA: TGTGCCAGCAGTGGGACATTTAATCAGCCCCAGCATTTT
CDR3: CASSGTFNQPQHF

J: TRBJ1-2
V: TRBV4-1
size: .
D: .
DNA: TGCGCCAGCAGCCAAGAGTGGGGGAGCACCTATGGCTACACCTTC
CDR3: CASSQEWGSTYGYTF

J: TRBJ1-2
V: TRBV30
size: .
D: .
DNA: TGTGCCTGGAGTGTACTTGGGCGGAACTATGGCTACACCTTC
CDR3: CAWSVLGRNYGYTF

J: TRBJ2-3
V: TRBV16
size: .
D: TRBD2
DNA: TGTGCCAGCAGCCATCCCCGACTAGCGGGATTGAATACGCAGTATTTT
CDR3: CASSHPRLAGLNTQYF

J: TRBJ2-1
V: TRBV6-4
size: .
D: TRBD2
DNA: TGTGCCAGCAGTCCTAGCGGCGCAGAGGACAATGAGCAGTTCTTC
CDR3: CASSPSGAEDNEQFF

J: TRBJ1-1
V: TRBV10-3
size: few
D: .
DNA: TGTGCCATCAAGAGGCAGGCTGACACTGAAGCTTTCTTT
CDR3: CAIKRQADTEAFF

J: TRBJ2-7
V: TRBV6-1
size: .
D: TRBD1
DNA: TGTGCCAGCACCCCGACCGGGACAGGGGTTAACGAGCAGTACTTC
CDR3: CASTPTGTGVNEQYF

J: TRBJ2-3
V: TRBV2
size: few
D: .
DNA: TGTGCCAGCAGTGAACTCCTAACAGATACGCAGTATTTT
CDR3: CASSELLTDTQYF

J: TRBJ2-7
V: TRBV15
size: .
D: TRBD2
DNA: TGTGCCACCAGCCGCTTCGGGGCTAGCGGGAGTGCACCCTACGAGCAGTACTTC
CDR3: CATSRFGASGSAPYEQYF

J: TRBJ2-5
V: TRBV5-1
size: .
D: .
DNA: TGCGCCAGCAGCCCTGGAGAGACCCAGTACTTC
CDR3: CASSPGETQYF

J: TRBJ1-5
V: TRBV28
size: .
D: TRBD1
DNA: TGTGCCAGCAGTTCCAACAGGGGTGGCAATCAGCCCCAGCATTTT
CDR3: CASSSNRGGNQPQHF